This TCR beta chain was identified in a study of cytomegalovirus exposure and HLA in healthy donors. Study-wide results and limits: Associated with cytomegalovirus, according to the listing, were 170 or so TCR beta chains. An analysis done earlier found most TCR beta V segments productive about 87% or about 30% of the time.

This PCR relied on a set of 60 Vbeta primers and 13 Jbeta primers. TCRdb's copy holds only in-frame clones and misses some; the assay was immunoSEQ multiplex PCR. This sample carries about 140,000 clones, 75% to 80% of them seen once, and the ten largest clones take under 2%. CDR1 and CDR2 from the germline V gene are MGHRA and YSYEKL. The CDR3 totals 15 residues. V lost 4 bases and J 8 bases, leaving 20 bases between the germline ends. Concerning this clone: Its antigen is undetermined.

The chain employs TRBV4-1 and TRBJ1-2, with a tentative D call TRBD1 (6 bases). This sequence originates from a female donor in good health and CMV-seronegative. Input material: PBMCs. For the CDR3, the DNA is TGCGCCAGCAGCCCCACCCCGGGGGGCCTAGAAGGCTACACCTTC. Encoded protein: CASSPTPGGLEGYTF.